The clone carrying this T cell receptor (beta chain) was detected ten times or more. This specimen belongs to a study of T-cell reconstitution after alpha-beta-depleted transplantation in children. Molecular barcoding with unique molecular identifiers was used for the TCRbeta library. Each CDR3 protein gets one entry after TCRdb re-called the PCR reads with MiXCR. The sample contains a few hundred thousand distinct CDR3 sequences, 9.7% of which appear only once. The germline CDR1 and CDR2 sequences are SGHRS and YFSETQ. Trimming cost V 2 bases and J 5 bases; bases outside gene matches: 7. CDR3 length: 15 residues.

The clonotype originates from a human donor who donated a stem cell graft to a child with SCID. V gene TRBV5-1 combines with J gene TRBJ2-5; 9 bases are shared with TRBD1. The specimen comprised PBMCs from the stem cell graft donor, sampled from the stem cell graft. The CDR3 is CASSFSGQGEETQYF. CDR3 nucleotide sequence: TGCGCCAGCAGCTTCTCGGGACAGGGAGAGGAGACCCAGTACTTC.